This T cell receptor (beta chain) was captured by sequencing in a study of blood T cell repertoires in COVID-19. Study information: Samples representing acute and convalescent COVID-19 were sourced from the United States, Italy and Spain. PBMCs, B-cell-depleted T cells, or T cells were the source of the cDNA or gDNA that made up the material.

Seattle-derived patients entered the study during active infection and were followed longitudinally. CDR1 is MNHEY and CDR2 is SVGAGI in the germline V gene. The V end lost 0 bases, the J end lost 10 bases, and 21 bases lay between the germline ends. CDR3 length: 16 amino acids. This clone was detected once. Original processing methods: Reference gene primers were amplified, and this amplification served to estimate nucleated cell counts. Method: immunoSEQ multiplex PCR; TCRdb's copy keeps in-frame clones and lacks some. The DNA was the basis for D and trimming; V, J and clone size are from that table. The repertoire holds 300,000 to 350,000 clones, with roughly 90% as singletons.

The chain couples TRBV6-5 to TRBJ1-1; tentatively, D is TRBD1 (6 bases). The sequence came from a woman in her twenties or thirties with COVID-19, enrolled during active disease. Sequencing was performed on peripheral blood. The CDR3 sequence is CASSYSPDTGRVRAFF. CDR3 bases: TGTGCCAGCAGTTACTCCCCAGATACAGGGAGGGTCAGAGCTTTCTTT.